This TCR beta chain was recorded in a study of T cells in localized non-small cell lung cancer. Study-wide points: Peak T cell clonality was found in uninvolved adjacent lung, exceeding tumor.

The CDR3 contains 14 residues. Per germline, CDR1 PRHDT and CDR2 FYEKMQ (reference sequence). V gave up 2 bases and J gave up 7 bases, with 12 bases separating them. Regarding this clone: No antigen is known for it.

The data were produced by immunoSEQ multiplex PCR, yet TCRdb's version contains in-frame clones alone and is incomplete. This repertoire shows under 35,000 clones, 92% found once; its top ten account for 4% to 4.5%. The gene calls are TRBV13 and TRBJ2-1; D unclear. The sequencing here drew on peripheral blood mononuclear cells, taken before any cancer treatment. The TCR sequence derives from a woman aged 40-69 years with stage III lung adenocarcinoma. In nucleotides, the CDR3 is TGTGCCAGCAGCTTATATCTGGGAAGGAATGAGCAGTTCTTC. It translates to CASSLYLGRNEQFF.